This T cell receptor beta chain is from a study of cytomegalovirus exposure and HLA in healthy donors (dated by TCRdb to about 2017). Describing the broader study: An earlier analysis of approximately 640 of the donors reported 250 to 350 Gb of sequence data and 117 million unique TCR beta sequences from 190 million or so T cells. Roughly 300 gigabases of sequencing data and approximately 93 million unique TCR sequences were included in an early release covering around 650 HLA-typed donors. Among the roughly 400 genotyped donors, around 81% belonged to the genetic ancestry cluster associated with self-reported Caucasian donors. The study aimed to test whether signatures of past pathogen exposure could be identified by cataloging public T cell receptors. The study used immunosequencing to profile the T cell repertoires of some 600 subjects and linked those repertoires to cytomegalovirus serostatus. Besides the first cohort of some 670 subjects, a separate validation cohort made up of around 120 different subjects was used. To predict cytomegalovirus infection status, the study brought together high-throughput TCR immunosequencing, statistical association of individual TCRs with disease status, and machine learning. A later analysis re-examined previously published TCR beta repertoires from several hundred donors and added high-resolution HLA genotyping to investigate patterns of TCR occurrence. Rather than using new phenotypic data, the later analysis identified candidate immune exposures from TCR beta sequences and from how often those sequences occurred across donors. To decide whether each TCR beta V gene segment behaved as functional or pseudogenic, an earlier analysis of fewer than 750 of the donors relied on high-throughput TCR beta sequencing. Donor age, sex, ethnicity and CMV serostatus were compiled together with the repertoire data. In a later genetic analysis, genome-wide SNP genotypes for about 55% of the roughly 700 donors were used, and that subset was treated as a discovery cohort. Every repertoire in the discovery cohort had been generated on one and the same sequencing platform. Class I and class II HLA loci were covered by the typing at four-digit resolution. The number of typed donors differed by locus: roughly 629-640 for A, B, C, DRB1 and DQB1; approximately 520 for DQA1; 606 for DPA1; and some 470 for DPB1. About five DR-DQ haplotypes were treated as single units for association and clustering because of strong linkage in the cohort. Among over 350 genotyped donors of the cohort, an average of approximately 250,000 unique TCR beta nucleotide sequences were sequenced per donor, around 18% of them non-productive.

General findings and caveats noted by the study authors: According to a later genetic analysis, donors in an Asian-associated ancestry cluster had fewer N-insertions in productive TCRs than the roughly 660-donor mean. The study gave a list of 150 to 200 TCR beta chains associated with cytomegalovirus. A later analysis found that HLA-associated TCR beta chains were more clonally expanded and had lower generation probabilities than equally common non-associated chains. CMV serostatus was the only immune exposure information available for the cohort. V-gene and J-gene trimming of TCR beta chains was associated with a missense DCLRE1C variant in a later genetic analysis, and the association was replicated in an independent cohort. In vitro tests confirmed that a few of the cytomegalovirus-associated TCR beta chains recognize cytomegalovirus antigens. The classifier was reported to diagnose cytomegalovirus status with high specificity and sensitivity in both the original cohort and the validation cohort. According to a later analysis, TCR association rates differed among HLA loci, with DRB1 alleles showing the most associated TCRs and HLA-C alleles showing the fewest. In a later analysis, more than 15,000 TCR beta sequences were associated with specific HLA alleles at a false discovery rate of 0.05. When HLA alleles, especially DR and DQ, strongly co-occurred, TCR associations were difficult to assign to individual alleles. Correlated functional status among segregating V segments might reflect linkage disequilibrium, but an unknown experimental factor could not be ruled out. Because some donors lacked HLA typing at each locus, the association tests relied only on the typed subset. Some IMGT-functional V segments, including TRBV6-2 and TRBV6-3, could not be told apart with the 87-base-pair reads, so those segments were excluded. The presence/absence analyses assumed that sequencing depth was roughly uniform across donors, and that assumption may not be true. Most TCR sequences were seen in very few donors, while some public TCRs were found in many individuals. A later analysis found that most CMV-associated TCR beta chains appeared HLA-restricted, with HLA associations seemingly driven largely by CMV exposure. Because counts were too low, seventeen rarely observed V segments, including chromosome 9 orphons, were left out of the earlier analysis of some 640 of the donors. This cohort had only TCR beta chains sequenced, and the lack of alpha or paired-chain data limited which features could be detected. According to the authors, the approach could potentially be generalized to other disease states and immunological phenotypes. In an earlier analysis of approximately 600 of the donors, most TCR beta V segments were observed in productive rearrangements about 87% or about 30% of the time, broadly matching IMGT annotations. A cluster of highly shared sequence variants was judged likely to be a technical artifact of the sequencing pipeline. According to a later analysis, parvovirus B19, influenza, CMV and Epstein-Barr virus appeared linked to several top co-occurrence clusters. A further reported finding was that TCR beta sequences accurately predicted the HLA-A and HLA-B alleles for most subjects in the first cohort.

The cohort was made up of about 610 healthy bone marrow donors. Cohort members were all nominally healthy when sampled, although unrecorded immune exposures were likely present. The donor tested CMV seropositive, placing the donor among the roughly 270 seropositive members of the cohort. Each donor provided a peripheral blood sample, and peripheral blood mononuclear cells were used for TCR beta sequencing. Genomic DNA was extracted from the blood cell samples with the Qiagen DNeasy Blood Extraction Kit. The CDR3 measures 15 amino acids from cysteine to phenylalanine. CDR3 DNA only is kept here, 45 bases in frame from base 1. Deletion took 4 bases off V and 2 bases off J, with a span of 13 bases between the germline ends. CDR1 and CDR2, per the germline V gene, are MDHEN and SYDVKM. As concerns this clone: The target of this receptor is not known. Per-base qualities were not stored, and no clone one base away is much larger.

The library was prepared using the immunoSEQ multiplex PCR assay. A mixture of 60 forward primers for TCR Vbeta segments and 13 reverse primers for TCR Jbeta segments was used in the multiplex PCR. Amplification of the CDR3 region of rearranged TCR beta genes was performed with a multiplex PCR assay on genomic DNA. Amplified TCR beta libraries were sequenced as 87-base-pair reads on the Illumina HiSeq System. As for how the authors treated the data: A later analysis tallied roughly 78 million unique TCR beta chains across the 666 repertoires, and around 10 million of those chains were shared by two or more donors. A nearest-neighbor algorithm error-corrected the raw reads and collapsed the reads into unique sequences, merging closely related sequences to remove PCR and sequencing errors. V, D and J gene segments were assigned by aligning CDR3 sequences to IMGT reference sequences. For a sequence to be retained, at least a six-nucleotide match to both a V gene segment and a J gene segment was required. Rearrangements were called productive when the CDR3 lacked stop codons and stayed in frame with V and J; all others were non-productive. Following IMGT convention, CDR3 was defined as the stretch from the second conserved V-encoded cysteine up to the conserved J-encoded phenylalanine. The earlier analysis of about 590 of the donors excluded sequences that lacked an unambiguous match to a single V gene segment. In an earlier analysis of almost 600 of the donors, a V segment was called functional when productive rearrangements were above 56.7%, and segregating when the standard deviation between donors exceeded 5%. A statistical classification framework was developed to diagnose cytomegalovirus status using the catalog of TCR beta chain sequences. A later analysis assigned V and J genes by comparing TCR nucleotide sequences with IMGT/GENE-DB human TR gene sequences. A later analysis assigned CDR3 sequences and most-parsimonious VDJ recombination scenarios with the TCRdist pipeline. In a later analysis, each TCR beta chain was defined by its CDR3 amino acid sequence together with its V-gene family, and reads without a unique V-gene family were excluded. To address suspected cross-contamination and a sequencing artifact, a later analysis removed 550 to 750 highly shared, low-generation-probability nucleotide sequences. In a later analysis, a clonal expansion index for each public chain was calculated from normalized within-repertoire ranks of inferred template counts. Generation probabilities in a later analysis came from a VDJ recombination model fitted to out-of-frame rearrangements, and those results were checked against IGoR. Hypergeometric tests were used in a later analysis to score TCR-TCR, TCR-HLA and TCR-CMV co-occurrence, with a repertoire-size bias correction applied to the TCR pairs. False discovery rates were estimated in a later analysis by permuting HLA or CMV assignments 20 times. A later analysis grouped co-occurring TCRs with DBSCAN, adding TCRdist sequence similarity when clustering within HLA-allele-positive subsets. Repertoires with fewer than 30,000 or more than 120,000 public chains, plus five repertoires with anomalous nucleotide sharing, were excluded from co-occurrence clustering. TCRdb carries this immuneACCESS record with in-frame sequences only. Its versions omit some clonotypes, under half of them owing to an unresolved V gene in the studies checked, with the rest unexplained. The V and J calls and clone size come from that table; D and trimming were worked out from the DNA. The sample table holds under 200,000 clones, of which about 63% were seen once. Of the sample, 2.8% falls within the top ten clones.

In this chain, TRBV28 is recombined with TRBJ2-3; TRBD1 is perhaps the D gene, given 5 matching bases. Input material: PBMCs. The sequence was obtained from a woman in her 40s in good health and CMV-seropositive. The CDR3 is CASSSHHRYTDTQYF. The nucleotide sequence is given as TGTGCCAGCAGTTCGCACCACAGGTACACAGATACGCAGTATTTT.